This TCR beta chain was captured in a study of blood T cell repertoires in COVID-19. Across the whole study: Sites in the United States, Italy and Spain provided acute and convalescent COVID-19 samples. T cells, B-cell-depleted T cells, or PBMCs provided the cDNA or gDNA that served as material.

Original data processing: Amplification of reference gene primers was used by the study to estimate nucleated cell counts. TCRdb's table, derived via immunoSEQ multiplex PCR, lists solely in-frame clones and lacks some. V, J and clone size derive from that table, while D and trimming were established from the DNA sequence. This repertoire shows 300,000 to 400,000 clones, 80% to 90% found once; its top ten account for around 8.9%. V shed 3 bases and J shed 1 base, with 10 bases lying between them. CDR3 length: 15 residues. Germline lookup yields CDR1 KGHSH and CDR2 LQKENI. One Seattle source followed patients from active infection through their disease course.

The J gene is TRBJ2-1, the V gene TRBV18, with D possibly matching TRBD2 (6 bases). The sequencing input was peripheral blood. This TCR was sampled from a man aged 25 to 40 with COVID-19, enrolled during active disease. The CDR3 here is CASSPGTHSYNEQFF. The CDR3 DNA sequence: TGTGCCAGCTCACCGGGGACTCATTCCTACAATGAGCAGTTCTTC.